The 19 T cell receptor beta chains below come from one sample, sequenced in a study of blood T cells in healthy people across ages. The use of a sample-barcoded 5' primer and a J-beta primer mix characterized a second PCR of about 7 to 12 cycles. TCRdb used MiXCR to reprocess the 5' RACE reads, holding one entry per CDR3 protein. Seen here are roughly 1.9 million distinct CDR3 sequences, approximately 39% observed once, and the top ten hold 23%. The sample consisted of blood. These receptors originate from a human donor in good health.

This clonotype has only a few counts. The chain carries TRBV7-9 and TRBJ2-1; 7 nucleotides align to TRBD1. This CDR3 spans 17 amino acids. Germline loops: CDR1 SEHNR, CDR2 FQNEAQ (reference sequence). The V segment lost 4 bases and the J segment 3 bases; nucleotides outside the gene matches: 12. The CDR3 spells CASSSPYRQGYYNEQFF. In DNA form, the CDR3 reads TGTGCCAGCAGCTCGCCCTATAGACAGGGCTACTACAATGAGCAGTTCTTC.

Note on this clonotype: It may be a read error: a sequence one base away is much more abundant. The rearrangement links TRBV5-1 to TRBJ1-2; D gene uncertain. The ends were cut back, 0 bases at V and 6 bases at J, with 15 bases in the middle. There are 15 residues in the CDR3. CDR1 is SGHRS, CDR2 YFSETQ, per germline. The DNA of the CDR3 is TGCGCCAGCAGCTTGGGATCACCAAGGAGCCATGGCTACACCTTC. Encoded protein: CASSLGSPRSHGYTF. The whole variable domain, filled in from reference TRBV5-1 and TRBJ1-2, reads KAGVTQTPRYLIKTRGQQVTLSCSPISGHRSVSWYQQTPGQGLQFLFEYFSETQRNKGNFPGRFSGRQFSNSRSEMNVSTLELGDSALYLCASSLGSPRSHGYTFGSGTRLTVV.

The rearrangement joins TRBV11-2 to TRBJ2-4; TRBD1 matches 9 bases. With V trimmed by 0 bases and J by 3 bases, 3 bases remained unmatched. This CDR3 comprises 16 residues. Germline CDR1 and CDR2: SGHAT and FQNNGV. Written as DNA, the CDR3 is TGTGCCAGCAGCTTAGAGGGGGGACAGGGCAAAAACATTCAGTACTTC. The encoded protein is CASSLEGGQGKNIQYF. The full variable domain, rest sourced from reference TRBV11-2 and TRBJ2-4, is EAGVAQSPRYKIIEKRQSVAFWCNPISGHATLYWYQQILGQGPKLLIQFQNNGVVDDSQLPKDRFSAERLKGVDSTLKIQPAKLEDSAVYLCASSLEGGQGKNIQYFGAGTRLSVL.

Only a few counts were recorded for this clonotype. The chain combines TRBV5-1 with TRBJ1-5; weak D call: TRBD1 (5 bases). CDR1 SGHRS and CDR2 YFSETQ come from the germline V gene. V lost 0 bases and J 6 bases, leaving 13 bases between the germline ends. The CDR3 is 15 amino acids. The chain's CDR3 is CASSLGQGRFQPQHF. Written as DNA, the CDR3 is TGCGCCAGCAGCTTGGGTCAGGGACGATTTCAGCCCCAGCATTTT.

Points on this clonotype: Sequence at one end of the junction differs from germline and may be a read error. This sequence joins TRBV10-3 and TRBJ1-2, with D perhaps matching TRBD1 (6 bases). CDR3 length: 15 residues. Germline loops: CDR1 ENHRY, CDR2 SYGVKD. The chain's CDR3 is CATSPNGQLGAGYTF. In DNA form, the CDR3 reads TGTGCCACCAGTCCGAACGGACAGCTAGGGGCTGGCTACACCTTC.

The rearrangement links TRBV20-1 to TRBJ2-4, with TRBD2 matching over 10 bases. The better agreement between TRBJ2-7 and the DNA end casts doubt on the J call. The length of the CDR3 is 16 residues. Per the germline V gene, CDR1 is DFQATT and CDR2 is SNEGSKA (reference sequence). CDR3 sequence: CSVRAPSSGGPYEQYF. The CDR3 nucleotides are TGCAGTGTTAGGGCCCCCTCTAGCGGGGGTCCCTACGAGCAGTACTTC.

This clonotype appeared a few times. This chain links TRBV27 with TRBJ1-2, with D possibly matching TRBD1 (5 bases). The V and J ends lost 7 bases and 1 base respectively, with 16 bases between them. Germline lookup yields CDR1 MNHEY and CDR2 SMNVEV (reference sequence). This CDR3 region has 15 residues. The CDR3, as DNA: TGTGCCAGCACCTCGAGGGGCCCTCTTAACTATGGCTACACCTTC. Translating it yields CASTSRGPLNYGYTF.

The V gene is TRBV4-2, the J gene TRBJ2-7; 9 bases fit TRBD2. The DNA end is more similar to TRBJ2-5, so the J call may be wrong. Germline V gives CDR1 LGHNA, CDR2 YNFKEQ. The CDR3 is 18 amino acids. The chain's CDR3 is CASSQDRSGGPRSETQYF. DNA for the CDR3: TGTGCCAGCAGCCAAGATCGAAGCGGGGGGCCACGATCGGAGACCCAGTACTTC.

This clonotype turned up a few times. The chain is built from TRBV5-1 and TRBJ2-1; tentatively, D is TRBD1 (6 bases). Between the trimmed V and J ends, which lost 3 bases and 9 bases, there was a span of 13 bases. The CDR3 sequence is 13 residues long. Germline lookup yields CDR1 SGHRS and CDR2 YFSETQ. CDR3 coding DNA: TGCGCCAGCAGCTCGGACAGCTTGGGTGAGCAGTTCTTC. Translation gives CASSSDSLGEQFF.

The chain recombines TRBV9 with TRBJ1-1; a weak D match, TRBD1 (6 bases). The V and J ends lost 3 bases and 5 bases respectively, with 17 bases between them. In germline, CDR1 is SGDLS, CDR2 YYNGEE. The CDR3 has 15 amino acids. The CDR3 DNA reads TGTGCCAGCAGCGAGACAGAGATAGGGGGAACTGAAGCTTTCTTT. Translation: CASSETEIGGTEAFF.

The gene calls are TRBV25-1 and TRBJ2-3; D ambiguous. The germline CDR1 and CDR2 sequences are MGHDK and SYGVNS. This CDR3 region has 13 residues. V shed 1 base and J shed 5 bases, with 7 bases lying between them. The CDR3 spells CASSESHKDTQYF. Here the CDR3 DNA reads TGTGCCAGCAGTGAATCCCACAAAGATACGCAGTATTTT.

The genes are TRBV28 and TRBJ1-2; tentative D call: TRBD1 (6 bases). The CDR3 is 16 amino acids. Trimming left V 5 bases short and J 3 bases short, with 19 bases between. Looked up from germline, CDR1 is MDHEN and CDR2 is SYDVKM. This chain's CDR3 is CASSPGAQGAYYGYTF. The CDR3 coding sequence is TGTGCCAGCAGTCCGGGGGCCCAAGGGGCTTACTATGGCTACACCTTC.

On this clonotype itself: Possible read error: a much larger clone is one base away. This chain joins TRBV29-1 and TRBJ2-1; 7 bases match TRBD2. With V trimmed by 4 bases and J by 13 bases, 13 bases remained unmatched. CDR1 SQVTM and CDR2 ANQGSEA come from the germline V gene. This CDR3 spans 13 amino acids. The CDR3 loop reads CSVVGGGGRTQFF. In DNA, the CDR3 is TGCAGCGTTGTAGGCGGGGGAGGACGGACCCAGTTCTTC.

V gene TRBV6-1 combines with J gene TRBJ1-2, with TRBD1 as a possible D gene (6 bases). The ends were cut back, 8 bases at V and 5 bases at J, with 15 bases in the middle. The germline CDR1 and CDR2 sequences are MNHNS and SASEGT. CDR3 length: 13 residues. The CDR3 loop reads CASVTGGFYGYTF. The CDR3 DNA reads TGTGCCAGCGTGACAGGAGGGTTTTATGGCTACACCTTC.

As regards this clonotype: A much larger clonotype is one base distant, so this may be a read error. The chain is built from TRBV29-1 and TRBJ2-5; D unclear. Germline V CDR1 and CDR2: SQVTM, ANQGSEA. Trimming pared 4 bases from V and 11 bases from J, leaving 17 bases between. This CDR3 comprises 12 residues. This CDR3 reads CSVGGYPYGQYF. DNA of the CDR3: TGCAGCGTTGGGGGATACCCCTACGGGCAGTACTTC.

The table lists this clonotype with a few counts. Compared with germline, one end of the junction differs, possibly owing to a read error. This chain links TRBV5-1 with TRBJ2-2; either TRBD1 or TRBD2 may fit D (6 bases each). Germline V gene lookup returns CDR1 SGHRS and CDR2 YFSETQ. The CDR3 length is 15 residues. Here the CDR3 reads CASSQGAGDTGGLFF. In nucleotides, the CDR3 is TGCGCCAGCAGTCAAGGCGCCGGGGACACCGGGGGGCTGTTTTTT.

This clonotype was detected a few times. The chain recombines TRBV29-1 with TRBJ1-2; D gene ambiguous. V gave up 4 bases and J gave up 0 bases, with 9 bases separating them. Germline V gene sequence: CDR1 SQVTM, CDR2 ANQGSEA. The CDR3 sequence is 13 residues long. The CDR3 reads CSVVVQTNYGYTF. Written as DNA, the CDR3 is TGCAGCGTTGTCGTTCAGACTAACTATGGCTACACCTTC.

This clonotype was seen at least ten times. V usage is TRBV4-1 and J usage is TRBJ2-7; 7 nucleotides agree with TRBD1. Germline values: CDR1 MGHRA, CDR2 YSYEKL. Trimming at V came to 1 base and at J to 6 bases, leaving 6 bases not matched to a gene. The CDR3 is made up of 14 amino acids. CDR3 bases: TGCGCCAGCAGCCAAGCCGACAGGGTTCTCGAGCAGTACTTC. Amino acid sequence: CASSQADRVLEQYF.

The gene calls are TRBV7-9 and TRBJ2-4; perhaps TRBD1 as D (7 bases). The germline V and J ends were trimmed by 8 bases and 6 bases, with 17 bases remaining between them. CDR3 size: 14 residues. Germline CDR1 reads SEHNR; CDR2 reads FQNEAQ (reference sequence). Here the CDR3 reads CASGQGGGRNIQYF. CDR3 DNA sequence: TGTGCCAGCGGCCAGGGGGGCGGCCGAAACATTCAGTACTTC.